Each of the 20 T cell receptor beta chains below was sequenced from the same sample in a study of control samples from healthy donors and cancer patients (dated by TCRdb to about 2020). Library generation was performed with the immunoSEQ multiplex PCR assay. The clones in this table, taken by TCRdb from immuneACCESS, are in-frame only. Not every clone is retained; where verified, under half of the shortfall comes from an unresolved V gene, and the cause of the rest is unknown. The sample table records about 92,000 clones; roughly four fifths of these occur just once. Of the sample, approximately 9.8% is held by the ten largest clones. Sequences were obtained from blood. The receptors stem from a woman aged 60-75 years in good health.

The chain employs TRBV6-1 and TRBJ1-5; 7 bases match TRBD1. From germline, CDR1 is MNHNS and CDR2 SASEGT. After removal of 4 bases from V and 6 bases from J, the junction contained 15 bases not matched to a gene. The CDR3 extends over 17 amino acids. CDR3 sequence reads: CASSVSSGGGGGQPQHF. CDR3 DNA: TGTGCCAGCAGTGTTTCCAGCGGAGGGGGCGGTGGTCAGCCCCAGCATTTT.

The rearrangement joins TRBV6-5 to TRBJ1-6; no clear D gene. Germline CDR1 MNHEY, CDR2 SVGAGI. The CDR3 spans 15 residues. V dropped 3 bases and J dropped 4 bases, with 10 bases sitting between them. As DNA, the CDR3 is TGTGCCAGCAGTTATTACGGGGATTATAATTCACCCCTCCACTTT. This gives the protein CASSYYGDYNSPLHF.

CDR3 sequence reads: CASRGQRGNEQFF. In DNA, the CDR3 is TGTGCCAGCAGAGGCCAGCGGGGAAATGAGCAGTTCTTC. The chain employs TRBV12-3 or TRBV12-4 and TRBJ2-1, with TRBD2 identical over 7 bases. With 6 bases clipped from V and 7 bases from J, the junction kept 6 bases outside the gene matches. The CDR3 is made up of 13 amino acids.

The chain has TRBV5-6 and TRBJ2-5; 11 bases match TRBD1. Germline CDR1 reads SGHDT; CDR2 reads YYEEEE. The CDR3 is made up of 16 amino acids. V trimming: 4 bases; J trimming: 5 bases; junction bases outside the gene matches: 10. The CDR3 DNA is TGTGCCAGCAGCCATTTCGGGACAGGGGGTAGGGAGACCCAGTACTTC. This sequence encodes CASSHFGTGGRETQYF.

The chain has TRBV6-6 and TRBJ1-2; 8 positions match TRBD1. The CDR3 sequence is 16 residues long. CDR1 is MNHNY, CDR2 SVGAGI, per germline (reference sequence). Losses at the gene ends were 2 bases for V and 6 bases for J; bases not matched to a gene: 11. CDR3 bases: TGTGCCAGCAGTTACACCATCGGACAGGGAAGAGATGGCTACACCTTC. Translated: CASSYTIGQGRDGYTF.

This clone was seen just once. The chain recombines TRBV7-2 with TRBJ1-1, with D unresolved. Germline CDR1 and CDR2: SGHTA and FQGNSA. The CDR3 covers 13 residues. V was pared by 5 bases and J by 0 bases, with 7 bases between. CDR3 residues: CASSAGMNTEAFF. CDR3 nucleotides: TGTGCCAGCAGCGCAGGCATGAACACTGAAGCTTTCTTT. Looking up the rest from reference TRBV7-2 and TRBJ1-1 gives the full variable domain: GAGVSQSPSNKVTEKGKDVELRCDPISGHTALYWYRQSLGQGLEFLIYFQGNSAPDKSGLPSDRFSAERTGGSVSTLTIQRTQQEDSAVYLCASSAGMNTEAFFGQGTRLTVV.

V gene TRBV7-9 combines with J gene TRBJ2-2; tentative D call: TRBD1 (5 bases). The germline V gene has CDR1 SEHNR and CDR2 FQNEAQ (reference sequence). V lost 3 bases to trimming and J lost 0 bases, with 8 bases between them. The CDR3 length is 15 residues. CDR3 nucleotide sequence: TGTGCCAGCAGCTTTGGGGCAGCGAACACCGGGGAGCTGTTTTTT. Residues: CASSFGAANTGELFF.

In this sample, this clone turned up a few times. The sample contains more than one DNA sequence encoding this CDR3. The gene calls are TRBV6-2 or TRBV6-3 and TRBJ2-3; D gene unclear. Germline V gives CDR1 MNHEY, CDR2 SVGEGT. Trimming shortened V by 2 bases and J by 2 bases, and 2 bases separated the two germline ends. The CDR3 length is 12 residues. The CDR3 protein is CASSYLTDTQYF. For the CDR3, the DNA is TGTGCCAGCAGTTACCTCACAGATACGCAGTATTTT.

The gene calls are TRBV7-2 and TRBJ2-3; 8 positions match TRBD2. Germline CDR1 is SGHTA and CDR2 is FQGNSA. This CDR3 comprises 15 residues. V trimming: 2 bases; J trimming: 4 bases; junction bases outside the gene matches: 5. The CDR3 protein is CASSLTGGRPDTQYF. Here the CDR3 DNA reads TGTGCCAGCAGCTTAACGGGGGGGCGTCCAGATACGCAGTATTTT.

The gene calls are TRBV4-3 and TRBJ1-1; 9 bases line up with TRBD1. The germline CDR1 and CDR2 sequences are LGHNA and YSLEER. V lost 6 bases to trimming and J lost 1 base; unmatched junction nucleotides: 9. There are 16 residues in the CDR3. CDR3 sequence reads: CASSRLPGQGNTEAFF. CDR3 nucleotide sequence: TGCGCCAGCAGTCGCCTTCCGGGACAGGGGAACACTGAAGCTTTCTTT.

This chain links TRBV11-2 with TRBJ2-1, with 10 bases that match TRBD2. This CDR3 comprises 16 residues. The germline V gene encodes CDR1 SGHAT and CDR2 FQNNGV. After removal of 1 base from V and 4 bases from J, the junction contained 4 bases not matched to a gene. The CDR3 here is CASSLVVSGGYNEQFF. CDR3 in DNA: TGTGCCAGCAGCTTAGTAGTTAGCGGGGGGTACAATGAGCAGTTCTTC.

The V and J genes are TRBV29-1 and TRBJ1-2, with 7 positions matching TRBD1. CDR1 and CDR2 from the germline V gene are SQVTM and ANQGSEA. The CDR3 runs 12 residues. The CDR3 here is CTVRGDPYGYTF. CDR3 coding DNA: TGCACTGTCAGGGGGGACCCCTATGGCTACACCTTC.

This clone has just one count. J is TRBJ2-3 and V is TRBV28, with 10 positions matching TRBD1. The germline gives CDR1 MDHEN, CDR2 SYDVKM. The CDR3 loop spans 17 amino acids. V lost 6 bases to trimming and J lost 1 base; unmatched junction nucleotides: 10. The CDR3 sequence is CASSLQATGGGTDTQYF. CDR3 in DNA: TGTGCCAGCAGCCTACAAGCGACAGGGGGCGGCACAGATACGCAGTATTTT.

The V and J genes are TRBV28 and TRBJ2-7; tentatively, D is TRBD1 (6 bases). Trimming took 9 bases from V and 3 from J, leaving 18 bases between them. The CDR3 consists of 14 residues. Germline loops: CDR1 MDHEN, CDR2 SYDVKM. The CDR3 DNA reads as TGTGCCAGTAAAGAGACAGGCGCGAACTACGAGCAGTACTTC. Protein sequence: CASKETGANYEQYF. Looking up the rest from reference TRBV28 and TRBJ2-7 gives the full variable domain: DVKVTQSSRYLVKRTGEKVFLECVQDMDHENMFWYRQDPGLGLRLIYFSYDVKMKEKGDIPEGYSVSREKKERFSLILESASTNQTSMYLCASKETGANYEQYFGPGTRLTVT.

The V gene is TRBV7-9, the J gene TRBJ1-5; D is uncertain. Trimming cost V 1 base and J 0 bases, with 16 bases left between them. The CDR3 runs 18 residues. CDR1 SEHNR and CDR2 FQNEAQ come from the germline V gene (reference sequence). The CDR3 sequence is CASSLETSTTYSNQPQHF. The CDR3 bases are TGTGCCAGCAGCTTAGAAACCTCTACGACCTATAGCAATCAGCCCCAGCATTTT.

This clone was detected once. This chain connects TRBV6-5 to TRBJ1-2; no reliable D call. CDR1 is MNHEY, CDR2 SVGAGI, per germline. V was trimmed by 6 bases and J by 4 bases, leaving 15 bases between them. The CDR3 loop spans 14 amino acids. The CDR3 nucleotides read TGTGCCAGCAGACCGCCGGGGAAAGGCTATGGCTACACCTTC. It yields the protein CASRPPGKGYGYTF.

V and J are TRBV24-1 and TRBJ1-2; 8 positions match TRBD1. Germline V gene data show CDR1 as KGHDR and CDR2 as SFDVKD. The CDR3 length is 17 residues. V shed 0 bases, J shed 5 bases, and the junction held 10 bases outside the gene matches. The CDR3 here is CATSDLARQGAWYGYTF. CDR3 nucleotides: TGTGCCACCAGTGATTTGGCGCGGCAGGGGGCATGGTATGGCTACACCTTC.

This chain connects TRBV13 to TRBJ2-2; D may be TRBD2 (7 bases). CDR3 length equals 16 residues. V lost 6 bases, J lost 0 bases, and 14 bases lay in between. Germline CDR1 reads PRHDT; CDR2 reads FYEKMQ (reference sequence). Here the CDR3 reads CASRKGGVANTGELFF. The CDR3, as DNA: TGTGCCAGCAGAAAGGGGGGGGTCGCGAACACCGGGGAGCTGTTTTTT.

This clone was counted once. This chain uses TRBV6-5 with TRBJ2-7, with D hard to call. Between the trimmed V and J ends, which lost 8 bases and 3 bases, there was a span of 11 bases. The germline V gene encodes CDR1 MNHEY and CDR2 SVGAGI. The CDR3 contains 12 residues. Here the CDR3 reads CASGPANYEQYF. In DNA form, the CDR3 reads TGTGCCAGCGGACCGGCCAACTACGAGCAGTACTTC.

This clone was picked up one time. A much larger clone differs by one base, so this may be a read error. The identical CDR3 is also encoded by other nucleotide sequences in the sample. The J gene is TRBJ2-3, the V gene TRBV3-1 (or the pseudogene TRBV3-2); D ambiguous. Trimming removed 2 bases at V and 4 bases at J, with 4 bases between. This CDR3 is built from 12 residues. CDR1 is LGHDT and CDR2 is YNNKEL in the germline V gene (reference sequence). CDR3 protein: CASSQLADTQYF. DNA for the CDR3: TGTGCCAGCAGCCAACTAGCAGATACGCAGTATTTT.